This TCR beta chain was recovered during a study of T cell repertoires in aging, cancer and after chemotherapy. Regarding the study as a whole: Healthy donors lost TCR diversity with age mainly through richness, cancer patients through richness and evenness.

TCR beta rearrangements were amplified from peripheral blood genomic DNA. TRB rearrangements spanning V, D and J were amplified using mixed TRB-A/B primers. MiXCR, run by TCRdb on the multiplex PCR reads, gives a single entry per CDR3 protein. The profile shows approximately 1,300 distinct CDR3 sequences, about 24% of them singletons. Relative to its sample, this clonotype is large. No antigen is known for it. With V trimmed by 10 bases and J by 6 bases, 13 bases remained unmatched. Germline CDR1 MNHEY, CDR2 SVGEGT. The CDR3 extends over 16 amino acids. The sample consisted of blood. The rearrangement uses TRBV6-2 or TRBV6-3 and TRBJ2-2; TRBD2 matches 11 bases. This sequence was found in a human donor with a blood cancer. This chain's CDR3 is CATATSGAIKAGELFF. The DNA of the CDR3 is TGTGCCACCGCGACTAGCGGGGCGATAAAAGCCGGGGAGCTGTTTTTT.